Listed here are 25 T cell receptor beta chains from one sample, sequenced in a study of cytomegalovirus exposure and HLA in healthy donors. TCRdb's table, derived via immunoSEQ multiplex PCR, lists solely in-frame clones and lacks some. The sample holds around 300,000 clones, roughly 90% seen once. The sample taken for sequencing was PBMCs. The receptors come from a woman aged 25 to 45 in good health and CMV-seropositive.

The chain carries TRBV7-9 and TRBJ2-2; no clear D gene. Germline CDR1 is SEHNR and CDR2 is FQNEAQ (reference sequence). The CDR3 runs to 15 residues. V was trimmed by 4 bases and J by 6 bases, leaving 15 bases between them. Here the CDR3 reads CASSSTFFDSGELFF. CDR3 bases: TGTGCCAGCAGCTCAACGTTTTTCGATTCCGGGGAGCTGTTTTTT.

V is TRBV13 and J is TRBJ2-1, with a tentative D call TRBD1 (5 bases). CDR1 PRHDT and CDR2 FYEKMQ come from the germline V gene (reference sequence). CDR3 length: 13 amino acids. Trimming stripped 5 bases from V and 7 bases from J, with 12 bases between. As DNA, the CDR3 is TGTGCCAGCAGCGGGGCGGCTGGGAATGAGCAGTTCTTC. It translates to CASSGAAGNEQFF.

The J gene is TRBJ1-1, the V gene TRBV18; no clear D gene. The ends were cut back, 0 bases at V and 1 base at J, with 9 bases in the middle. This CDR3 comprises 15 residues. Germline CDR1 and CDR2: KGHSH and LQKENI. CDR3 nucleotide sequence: TGTGCCAGCTCACCACCGTCGTTCGCGAACACTGAAGCTTTCTTT. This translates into CASSPPSFANTEAFF. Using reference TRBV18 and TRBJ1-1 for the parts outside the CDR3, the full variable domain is NAGVMQNPRHLVRRRGQEARLRCSPMKGHSHVYWYRQLPEEGLKFMVYLQKENIIDESGMPKERFSAEFPKEGPSILRIQQVVRGDSAAYFCASSPPSFANTEAFFGQGTRLTVV.

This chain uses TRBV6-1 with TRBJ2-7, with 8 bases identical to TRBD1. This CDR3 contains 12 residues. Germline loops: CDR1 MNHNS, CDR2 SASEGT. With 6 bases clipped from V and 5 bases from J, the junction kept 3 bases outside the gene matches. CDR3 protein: CASRDRVDEQYF. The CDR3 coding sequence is TGTGCCAGCAGGGACAGGGTGGACGAGCAGTACTTC.

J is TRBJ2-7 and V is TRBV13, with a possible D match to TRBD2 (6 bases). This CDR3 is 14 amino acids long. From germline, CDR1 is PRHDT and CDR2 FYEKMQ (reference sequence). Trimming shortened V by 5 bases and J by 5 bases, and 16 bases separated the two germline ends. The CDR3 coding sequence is TGTGCCAGCAGCGATATGACTAGGCGCGACGAGCAGTACTTC. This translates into CASSDMTRRDEQYF.

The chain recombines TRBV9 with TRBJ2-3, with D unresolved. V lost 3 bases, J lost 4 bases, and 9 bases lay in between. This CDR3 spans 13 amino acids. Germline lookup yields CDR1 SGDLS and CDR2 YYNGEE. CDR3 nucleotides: TGTGCCAGCAGCGCGTTACTGGCAGATACGCAGTATTTT. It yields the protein CASSALLADTQYF.

CDR3 region: CSAGTGFPYEQYF. The CDR3 DNA reads TGCAGCGCCGGGACAGGGTTTCCCTACGAGCAGTACTTC. This chain joins TRBV29-1 and TRBJ2-7, with TRBD1 matching 9 bases. V shed 7 bases and J 2 bases; nucleotides not matched to a gene: 6. The CDR3 contains 13 residues. CDR1 is SQVTM and CDR2 is ANQGSEA in the germline V gene.

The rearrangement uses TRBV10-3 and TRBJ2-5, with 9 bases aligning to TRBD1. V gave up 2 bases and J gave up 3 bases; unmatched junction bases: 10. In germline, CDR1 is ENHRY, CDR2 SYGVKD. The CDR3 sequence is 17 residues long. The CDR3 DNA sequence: TGTGCCATCAGTGAGCCAGGACAGGGGCTGGTCGAAGAGACCCAGTACTTC. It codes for CAISEPGQGLVEETQYF.

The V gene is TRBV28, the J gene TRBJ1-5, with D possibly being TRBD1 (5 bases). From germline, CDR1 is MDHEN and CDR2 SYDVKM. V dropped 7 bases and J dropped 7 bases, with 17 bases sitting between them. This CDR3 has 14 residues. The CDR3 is CASTRGDPFQPQHF. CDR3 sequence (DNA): TGTGCCAGCACTAGGGGCGACCCCTTCCAGCCCCAGCATTTT.

The CDR3 loop reads CASGQLFYGYTF. In nucleotides, the CDR3 is TGTGCCAGTGGGCAGCTGTTCTATGGCTACACCTTC. The chain uses TRBV19 and TRBJ1-2; D not resolved. Per germline, CDR1 LNHDA and CDR2 SQIVND (reference sequence). The V end lost 8 bases, the J end lost 4 bases, and 11 bases lay between the germline ends. This CDR3 spans 12 amino acids.

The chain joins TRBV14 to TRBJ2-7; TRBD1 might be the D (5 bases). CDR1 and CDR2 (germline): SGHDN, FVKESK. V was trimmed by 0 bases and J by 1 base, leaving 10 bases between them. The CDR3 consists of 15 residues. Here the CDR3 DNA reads TGTGCCAGCAGCCAAGAATGGGGCTGGTCCTACGAGCAGTACTTC. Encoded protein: CASSQEWGWSYEQYF.

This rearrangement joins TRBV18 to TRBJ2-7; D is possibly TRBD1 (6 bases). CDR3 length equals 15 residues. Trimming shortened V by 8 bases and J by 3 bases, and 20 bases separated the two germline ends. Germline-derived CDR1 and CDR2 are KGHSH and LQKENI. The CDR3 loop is CASQKGGGQGYEQYF. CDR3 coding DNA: TGTGCCAGCCAGAAGGGTGGGGGCCAGGGCTACGAGCAGTACTTC.

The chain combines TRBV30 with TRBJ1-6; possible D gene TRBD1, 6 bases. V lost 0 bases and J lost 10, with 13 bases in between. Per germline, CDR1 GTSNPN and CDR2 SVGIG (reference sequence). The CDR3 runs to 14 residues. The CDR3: CAWSVSGDESPLHF. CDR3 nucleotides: TGTGCCTGGAGTGTATCAGGGGATGAGTCACCCCTCCACTTT.

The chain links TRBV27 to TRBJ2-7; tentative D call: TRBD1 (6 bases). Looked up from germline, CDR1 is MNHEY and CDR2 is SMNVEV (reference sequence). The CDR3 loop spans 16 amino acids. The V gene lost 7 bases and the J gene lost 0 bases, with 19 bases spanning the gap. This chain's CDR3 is CASKDSATFTSYEQYF. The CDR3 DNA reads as TGTGCCAGCAAGGACAGCGCGACCTTTACCTCCTACGAGCAGTACTTC.

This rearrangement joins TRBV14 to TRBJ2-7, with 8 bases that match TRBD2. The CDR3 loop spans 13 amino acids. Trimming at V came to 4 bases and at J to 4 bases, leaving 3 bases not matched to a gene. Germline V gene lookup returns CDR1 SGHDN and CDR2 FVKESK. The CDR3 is CASSLGTRYEQYF. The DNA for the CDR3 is TGTGCCAGCAGCCTAGGGACTAGGTACGAGCAGTACTTC.

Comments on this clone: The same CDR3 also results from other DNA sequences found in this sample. The CDR3: CASSLREQFF. The CDR3 DNA sequence: TGTGCCAGCAGTTTACGTGAGCAGTTCTTC. The J gene is TRBJ2-1, the V gene TRBV28; D gene ambiguous. V lost 2 bases and J 9 bases, leaving 2 bases between the germline ends. This CDR3 is 10 amino acids long. The germline V gene encodes CDR1 MDHEN and CDR2 SYDVKM.

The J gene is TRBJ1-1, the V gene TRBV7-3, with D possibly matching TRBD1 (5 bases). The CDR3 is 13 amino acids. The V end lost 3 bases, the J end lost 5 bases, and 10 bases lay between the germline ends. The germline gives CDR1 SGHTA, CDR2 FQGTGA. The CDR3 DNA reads TGTGCCAGCAGCTTTGGGGGGAGGACTGAAGCTTTCTTT. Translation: CASSFGGRTEAFF.

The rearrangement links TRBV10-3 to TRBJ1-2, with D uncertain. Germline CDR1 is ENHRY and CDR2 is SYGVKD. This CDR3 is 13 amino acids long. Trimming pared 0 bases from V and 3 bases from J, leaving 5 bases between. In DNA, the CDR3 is TGTGCCATCAGTGAGTCCGGGGACTATGGCTACACCTTC. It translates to CAISESGDYGYTF.

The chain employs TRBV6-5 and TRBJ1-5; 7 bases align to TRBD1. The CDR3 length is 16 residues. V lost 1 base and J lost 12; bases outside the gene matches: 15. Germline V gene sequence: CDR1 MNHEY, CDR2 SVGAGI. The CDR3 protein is CASSYLGRGRRNIQHF. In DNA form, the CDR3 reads TGTGCCAGCAGTTACTTAGGAAGGGGGCGCCGGAACATCCAGCATTTT.

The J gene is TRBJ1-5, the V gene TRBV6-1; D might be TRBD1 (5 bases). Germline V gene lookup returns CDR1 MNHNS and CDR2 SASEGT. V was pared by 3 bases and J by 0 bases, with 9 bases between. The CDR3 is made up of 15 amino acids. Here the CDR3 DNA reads TGTGCCAGCAGTGATGGGGCGACTAGCAATCAGCCCCAGCATTTT. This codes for CASSDGATSNQPQHF.

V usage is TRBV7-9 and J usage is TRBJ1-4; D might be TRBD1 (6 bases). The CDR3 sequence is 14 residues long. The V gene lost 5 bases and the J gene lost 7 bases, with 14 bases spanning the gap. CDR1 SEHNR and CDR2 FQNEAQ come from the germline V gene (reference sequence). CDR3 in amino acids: CASSTGTHTEKLFF. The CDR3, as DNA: TGTGCCAGCAGCACCGGGACACATACTGAAAAACTGTTTTTT.

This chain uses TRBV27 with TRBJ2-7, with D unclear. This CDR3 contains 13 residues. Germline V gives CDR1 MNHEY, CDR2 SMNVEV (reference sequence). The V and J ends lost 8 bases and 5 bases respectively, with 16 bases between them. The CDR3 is CASRSVVLHEQYF. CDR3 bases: TGTGCCAGCCGGAGTGTGGTTCTACACGAGCAGTACTTC.

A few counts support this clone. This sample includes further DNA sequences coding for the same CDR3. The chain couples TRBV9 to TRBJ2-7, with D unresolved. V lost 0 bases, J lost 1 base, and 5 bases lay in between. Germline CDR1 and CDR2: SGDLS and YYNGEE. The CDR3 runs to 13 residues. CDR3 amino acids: CASSVGGSYEQYF. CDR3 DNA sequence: TGTGCCAGCAGCGTAGGGGGTTCCTACGAGCAGTACTTC.

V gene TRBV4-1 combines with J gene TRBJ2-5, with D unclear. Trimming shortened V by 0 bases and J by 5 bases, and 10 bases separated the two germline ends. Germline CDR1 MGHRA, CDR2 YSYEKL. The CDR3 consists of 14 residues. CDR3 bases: TGCGCCAGCAGCCAAGATGTTAGTCTGGAGACCCAGTACTTC. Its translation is CASSQDVSLETQYF.

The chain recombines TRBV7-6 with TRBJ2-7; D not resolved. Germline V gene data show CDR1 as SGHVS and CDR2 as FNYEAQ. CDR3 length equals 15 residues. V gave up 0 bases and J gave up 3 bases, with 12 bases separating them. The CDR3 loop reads CASSLALPHNYEQYF. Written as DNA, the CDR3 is TGTGCCAGCAGCTTAGCCCTCCCACATAACTACGAGCAGTACTTC.